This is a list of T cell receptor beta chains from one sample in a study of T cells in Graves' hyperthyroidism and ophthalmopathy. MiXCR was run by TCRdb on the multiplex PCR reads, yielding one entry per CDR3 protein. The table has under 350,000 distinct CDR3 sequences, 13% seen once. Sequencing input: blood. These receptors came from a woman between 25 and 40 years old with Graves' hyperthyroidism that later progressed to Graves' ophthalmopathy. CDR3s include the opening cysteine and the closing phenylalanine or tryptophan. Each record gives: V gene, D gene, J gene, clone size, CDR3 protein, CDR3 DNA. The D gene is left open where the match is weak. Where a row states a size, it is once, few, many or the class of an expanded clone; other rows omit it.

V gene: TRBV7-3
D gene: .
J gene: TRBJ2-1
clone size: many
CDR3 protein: CASSEAEESYNEQFF
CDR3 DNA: TGTGCCAGCAGCGAGGCAGAAGAGTCCTACAATGAGCAGTTCTTC

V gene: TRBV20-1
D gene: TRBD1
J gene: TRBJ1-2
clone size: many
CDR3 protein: CSARDRGRGGGYTF
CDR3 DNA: TGCAGTGCTAGAGACAGGGGGCGCGGGGGAGGCTACACCTTC

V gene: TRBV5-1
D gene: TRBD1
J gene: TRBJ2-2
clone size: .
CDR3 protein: CASSDGQGAYTGELFF
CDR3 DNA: TGCGCCAGCAGCGACGGACAGGGGGCTTACACCGGGGAGCTGTTTTTT

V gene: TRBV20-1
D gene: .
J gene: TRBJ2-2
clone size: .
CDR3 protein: CSAPATNTGELFF
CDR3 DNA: TGCAGTGCTCCAGCGACCAACACCGGGGAGCTGTTTTTT

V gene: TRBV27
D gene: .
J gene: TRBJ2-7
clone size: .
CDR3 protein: CASSLSGRVGEQYF
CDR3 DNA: TGTGCCAGCAGTTTATCGGGCAGGGTAGGTGAGCAGTACTTC

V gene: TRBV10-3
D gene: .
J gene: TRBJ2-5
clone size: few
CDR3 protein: CAISEPGSQETQYF
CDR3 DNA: TGTGCCATCAGTGAGCCAGGCAGCCAAGAGACCCAGTACTTC

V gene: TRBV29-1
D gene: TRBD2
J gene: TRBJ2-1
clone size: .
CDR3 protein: CSVEDWGGDNEQFF
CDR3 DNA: TGCAGCGTTGAAGATTGGGGGGGGGACAATGAGCAGTTCTTC

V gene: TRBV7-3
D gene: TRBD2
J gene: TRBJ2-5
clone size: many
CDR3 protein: CASSPSGNLETQYF
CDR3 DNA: TGTGCCAGCAGCCCCAGCGGGAACCTAGAGACCCAGTACTTC

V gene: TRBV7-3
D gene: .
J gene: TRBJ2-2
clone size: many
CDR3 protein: CASSSTGTGELFF
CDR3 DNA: TGTGCCAGCAGCTCGACGGGGACCGGGGAGCTGTTTTTT

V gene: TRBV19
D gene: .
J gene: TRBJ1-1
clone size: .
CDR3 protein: CASSPLIPTEAFF
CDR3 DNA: TGTGCCAGTAGCCCCCTGATCCCAACTGAAGCTTTCTTT

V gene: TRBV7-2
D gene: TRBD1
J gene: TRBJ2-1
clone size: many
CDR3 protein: CASRPTGTGYNEQFF
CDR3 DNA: TGTGCCAGCAGGCCTACCGGGACAGGTTACAATGAGCAGTTCTTC

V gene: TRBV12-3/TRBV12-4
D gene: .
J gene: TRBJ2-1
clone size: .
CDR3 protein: CASSHPAQGGGPAGLSSYNEQFF
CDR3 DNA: TGTGCCAGCAGTCACCCAGCACAGGGAGGGGGACCAGCGGGTCTTAGCTCCTACAATGAGCAGTTCTTC

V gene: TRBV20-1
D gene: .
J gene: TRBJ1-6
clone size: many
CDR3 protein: CSARGGPEASPLHF
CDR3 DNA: TGCAGTGCTAGAGGTGGCCCAGAGGCTTCACCCCTCCACTTT

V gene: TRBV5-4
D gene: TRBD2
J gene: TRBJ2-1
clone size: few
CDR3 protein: CASSYGLAVNNEQFF
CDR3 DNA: TGTGCCAGCAGCTATGGACTAGCGGTAAACAATGAGCAGTTCTTC

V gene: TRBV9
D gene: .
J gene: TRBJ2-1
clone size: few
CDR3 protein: CASSVGRQRDEQFF
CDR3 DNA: TGTGCCAGCAGCGTGGGGCGGCAACGGGATGAGCAGTTCTTC

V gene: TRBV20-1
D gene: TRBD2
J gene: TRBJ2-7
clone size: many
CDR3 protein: CSGSATSGRVYEQYF
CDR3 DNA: TGCAGTGGATCCGCGACTAGCGGGAGAGTGTACGAGCAGTACTTC

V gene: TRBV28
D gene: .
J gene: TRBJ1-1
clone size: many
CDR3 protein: CASSLLEREAFF
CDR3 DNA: TGTGCCAGCAGTTTACTGGAGAGGGAAGCTTTCTTT

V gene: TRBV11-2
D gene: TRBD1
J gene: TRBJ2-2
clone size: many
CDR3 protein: CASSLAGTGSPGELFF
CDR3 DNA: TGTGCCAGCAGCTTAGCCGGGACAGGGTCTCCCGGGGAGCTGTTTTTT

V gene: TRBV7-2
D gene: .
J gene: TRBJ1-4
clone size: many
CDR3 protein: CASSFVSGEKLFF
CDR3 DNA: TGTGCCAGCAGCTTTGTTTCGGGTGAAAAACTGTTTTTT

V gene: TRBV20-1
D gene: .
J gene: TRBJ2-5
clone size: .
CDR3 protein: CSASSASSARPNSQETQYF
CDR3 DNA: TGCAGTGCTAGTAGTGCCAGCTCCGCTCGGCCCAACAGCCAAGAGACCCAGTACTTC

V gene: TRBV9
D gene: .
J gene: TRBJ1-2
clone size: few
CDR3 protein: CASSGADYGYTF
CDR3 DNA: TGTGCCAGCAGCGGGGCTGACTATGGCTACACCTTC

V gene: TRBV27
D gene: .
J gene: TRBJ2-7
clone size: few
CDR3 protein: CASSLGQDDEQYF
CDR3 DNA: TGTGCCAGCAGTTTAGGTCAGGATGACGAGCAGTACTTC

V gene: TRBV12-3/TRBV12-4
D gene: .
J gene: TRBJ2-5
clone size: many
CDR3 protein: CASSSQGGGETQYF
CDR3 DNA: TGTGCCAGCAGTTCCCAGGGGGGGGGCGAGACCCAGTACTTC

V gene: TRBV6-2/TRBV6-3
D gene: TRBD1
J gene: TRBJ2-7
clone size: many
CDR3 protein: CATKPGTDDEQYF
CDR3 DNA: TGTGCCACAAAACCCGGGACAGACGACGAGCAGTACTTC

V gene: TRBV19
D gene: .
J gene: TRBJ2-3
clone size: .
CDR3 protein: CASSGAEFSTDTQYF
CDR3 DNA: TGTGCCAGTAGTGGGGCAGAGTTCAGCACAGATACGCAGTATTTT

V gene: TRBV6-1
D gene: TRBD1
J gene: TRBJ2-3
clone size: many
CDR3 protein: CASTWTGALADTQYF
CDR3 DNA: TGTGCCAGCACCTGGACAGGGGCCCTAGCAGATACGCAGTATTTT

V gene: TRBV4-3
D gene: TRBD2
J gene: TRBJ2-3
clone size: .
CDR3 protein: CASSQEGGAGGPPDTQYF
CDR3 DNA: TGCGCCAGCAGCCAAGAAGGTGGAGCGGGAGGGCCCCCAGATACGCAGTATTTT

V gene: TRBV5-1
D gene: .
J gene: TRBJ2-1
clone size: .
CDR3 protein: CASSLERTAYNEQFF
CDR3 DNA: TGCGCCAGCAGCTTGGAGAGGACAGCCTACAATGAGCAGTTCTTC

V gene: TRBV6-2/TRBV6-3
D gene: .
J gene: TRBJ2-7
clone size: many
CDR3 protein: CASARGLSAYEQYF
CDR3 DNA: TGTGCCAGCGCCCGTGGACTTTCCGCCTACGAGCAGTACTTC

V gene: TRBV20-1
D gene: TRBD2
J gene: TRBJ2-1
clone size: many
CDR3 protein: CSARPRAGDSYNEQFF
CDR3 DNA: TGCAGTGCTAGACCCAGAGCGGGAGACTCCTACAATGAGCAGTTCTTC

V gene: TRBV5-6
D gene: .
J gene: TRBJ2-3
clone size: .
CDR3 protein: CASSEALEDTQYF
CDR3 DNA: TGTGCCAGCAGCGAGGCCCTAGAGGATACGCAGTATTTT

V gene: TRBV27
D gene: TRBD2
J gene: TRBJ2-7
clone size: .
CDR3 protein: CAGSFSTSGRSEQYF
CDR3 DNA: TGTGCCGGCAGTTTCTCGACTAGCGGGAGGTCCGAGCAGTACTTC

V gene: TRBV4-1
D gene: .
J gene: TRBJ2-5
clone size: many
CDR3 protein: CASSQESVPGGETQYF
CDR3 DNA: TGCGCCAGCAGCCAAGAGAGTGTCCCGGGCGGGGAGACCCAGTACTTC

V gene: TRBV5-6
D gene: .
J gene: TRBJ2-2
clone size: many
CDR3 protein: CASSSPPPRTGELFF
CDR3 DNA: TGTGCCAGCAGCTCTCCGCCGCCAAGGACCGGGGAGCTGTTTTTT

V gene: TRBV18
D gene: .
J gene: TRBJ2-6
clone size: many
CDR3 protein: CASSPVTGANVLTF
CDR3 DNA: TGTGCCAGCTCACCGGTAACTGGGGCCAACGTCCTGACTTTC

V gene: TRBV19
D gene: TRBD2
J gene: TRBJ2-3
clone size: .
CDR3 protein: CASSIGVSASGSTDTQYF
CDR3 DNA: TGTGCCAGTAGTATCGGGGTGTCGGCTAGCGGGAGCACAGATACGCAGTATTTT

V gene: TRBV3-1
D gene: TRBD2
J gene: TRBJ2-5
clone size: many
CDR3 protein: CASSPLAGETQYF
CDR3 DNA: TGTGCCAGCAGCCCACTAGCGGGAGAGACCCAGTACTTC

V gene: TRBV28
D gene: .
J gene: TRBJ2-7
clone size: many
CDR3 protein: CASSSRGQGPHEQYF
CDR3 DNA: TGTGCCAGCAGTTCTCGGGGGCAGGGCCCACACGAGCAGTACTTC

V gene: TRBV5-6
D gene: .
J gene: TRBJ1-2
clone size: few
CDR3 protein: CASSSGTSGYTF
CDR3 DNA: TGTGCCAGCAGCTCTGGGACAAGCGGCTACACCTTC

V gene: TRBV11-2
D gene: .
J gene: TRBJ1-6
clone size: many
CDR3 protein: CASSPMVGEPLHF
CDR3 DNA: TGTGCCAGCAGCCCCATGGTCGGCGAACCCCTCCACTTT

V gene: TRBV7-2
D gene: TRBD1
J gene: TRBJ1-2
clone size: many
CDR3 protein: CASSLGQGKGYGYTF
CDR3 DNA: TGTGCCAGCAGCTTGGGACAGGGAAAGGGTTATGGCTACACCTTC

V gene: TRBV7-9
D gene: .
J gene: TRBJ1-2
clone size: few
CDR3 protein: CASSSFLGASGYGYTF
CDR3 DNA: TGTGCCAGCAGCTCTTTCCTGGGGGCTAGCGGGTATGGCTACACCTTC

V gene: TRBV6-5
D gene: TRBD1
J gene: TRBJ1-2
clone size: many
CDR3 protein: CASSYSGQGYGYTF
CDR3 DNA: TGTGCCAGCAGTTACTCGGGACAGGGGTATGGCTACACCTTC

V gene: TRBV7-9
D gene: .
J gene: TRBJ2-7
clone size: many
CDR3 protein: CASSSNLGGSSYEQYF
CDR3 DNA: TGTGCCAGCAGCTCAAACTTAGGAGGTTCTTCCTACGAGCAGTACTTC

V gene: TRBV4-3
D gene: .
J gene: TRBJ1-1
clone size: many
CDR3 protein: CASSQDNLLNTEAFF
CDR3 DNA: TGCGCCAGCAGCCAAGATAACCTTCTTAACACTGAAGCTTTCTTT

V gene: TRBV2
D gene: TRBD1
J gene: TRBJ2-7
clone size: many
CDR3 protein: CASSVGQGGYEQYF
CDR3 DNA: TGTGCCAGCAGCGTAGGACAGGGAGGCTACGAGCAGTACTTC